This T cell receptor beta chain was sequenced for a study of cytomegalovirus exposure and HLA in healthy donors (dated by TCRdb to about 2017). Some background on the complete study: An earlier analysis of a few hundred of the donors reported under 300 Gb of sequence data and roughly 120 million unique TCR beta sequences obtained from around 190 million T cells. In a later genetic analysis, genome-wide SNP genotypes for about 65% of the roughly 670 donors were used, and that subset was treated as a discovery cohort. HLA typing included class I and class II loci at four-digit resolution. Donor age, sex, ethnicity and CMV serostatus were compiled together with the repertoire data. Among 398 genotyped donors of the cohort, an average of around 240,000 unique TCR beta nucleotide sequences were sequenced per donor, roughly a sixth of them non-productive. Using immunosequencing, the study profiled T cell repertoires from around 680 subjects and related those repertoires to cytomegalovirus serostatus. The genetic ancestry cluster associated with self-reported Caucasian donors included 70% to 85% of the roughly 360 genotyped donors. A separate validation cohort of 100 to 150 different subjects was used in addition to the 666-subject first cohort. In an earlier analysis of roughly 580 of the donors, high-throughput TCR beta sequencing was used to judge whether each TCR beta V gene segment behaved as functional or pseudogenic. Four or five DR-DQ haplotypes were treated as single units for association and clustering because of strong linkage in the cohort. High-throughput TCR immunosequencing, statistical association of individual TCRs with disease status, and machine learning were combined to predict cytomegalovirus infection status. A later analysis re-analyzed previously published TCR beta repertoires from 650 to 800 donors and added high-resolution HLA genotyping to study TCR occurrence patterns. Rather than drawing on any new phenotypic data, the later analysis identified candidate immune exposures from TCR beta sequences and the way those sequences occurred across donors. Roughly 320 gigabases of sequencing data and around 80 million unique TCR sequences made up an early release that covered around 640 HLA-typed donors. The study was designed to test whether signatures of past pathogen exposure could be identified by cataloging public T cell receptors. Typing coverage varied by locus: roughly 629-640 donors for A, B, C, DRB1 and DQB1; roughly 500 for DQA1; around 610 for DPA1; approximately 450 for DPB1. All discovery cohort repertoires had been generated on a single sequencing platform.

In total, just over 650 healthy bone marrow donors made up the cohort. At the time of sampling, all cohort members were nominally healthy, though unrecorded immune exposures were likely present. The donor tested CMV seropositive, placing the donor among the 290 or so seropositive members of the cohort. Each donor provided a peripheral blood sample, and peripheral blood mononuclear cells were used for TCR beta sequencing. Genomic DNA was extracted from the blood cell samples with the Qiagen DNeasy Blood Extraction Kit. General findings and caveats noted by the study authors: Linkage disequilibrium might explain the correlated functional status among segregating V segments, but an unknown experimental factor could not be ruled out. Across donors, most TCR sequences were observed very rarely, whereas some public TCRs were present in many individuals. Sequencing depth was assumed to be roughly uniform across donors in the presence/absence analyses, though that assumption may not hold. In a later analysis, TCR association rates were found to vary across HLA loci, with the most associated TCRs seen for DRB1 alleles and the fewest for HLA-C alleles. The 87-base-pair reads could not distinguish some IMGT-functional V segments, including TRBV6-2 and TRBV6-3, so those segments were excluded. In both the original and validation cohorts, the classifier was reported to diagnose cytomegalovirus status with high specificity and sensitivity. A later analysis found that most CMV-associated TCR beta chains appeared HLA-restricted, with HLA associations seemingly driven largely by CMV exposure. HLA typing was unavailable for some donors at each locus, so association tests used only the typed subset. Strong co-occurrence of HLA alleles, especially DR and DQ, made assigning TCR associations to individual alleles difficult. CMV serostatus was the only immune exposure information available for the cohort. This cohort had only TCR beta chains sequenced, and the lack of alpha or paired-chain data limited which features could be detected. In vitro tests confirmed that three of the cytomegalovirus-associated TCR beta chains recognize cytomegalovirus antigens. In an earlier analysis of about 550 of the donors, most TCR beta V segments were observed in productive rearrangements about 87% or about 30% of the time, broadly matching IMGT annotations. A later genetic analysis associated a missense DCLRE1C variant with V-gene and J-gene trimming of TCR beta chains, and an independent cohort replicated the association. According to a later genetic analysis, donors in an Asian-associated ancestry cluster had fewer N-insertions in productive TCRs than the approximately 690-donor mean. The sequencing pipeline was judged likely to have produced a cluster of highly shared sequence variants as a technical artifact. A further reported finding was that TCR beta sequences accurately predicted the HLA-A and HLA-B alleles for most subjects in the first cohort. A later analysis found that HLA-associated TCR beta chains were more clonally expanded and had lower generation probabilities than equally common non-associated chains. According to a later analysis, parvovirus B19, influenza, CMV and Epstein-Barr virus appeared linked to several top co-occurrence clusters. Seventeen rarely observed V segments, including chromosome 9 orphons, were excluded from the earlier analysis of approximately 500 of the donors because counts were too low. A total of about 150 TCR beta chains were listed by the study as associated with cytomegalovirus. According to the authors, the approach could potentially be generalized to other disease states and immunological phenotypes. Specific HLA alleles were associated with roughly 16,000 TCR beta sequences at a false discovery rate of 0.05 in a later analysis.

The method was the immunoSEQ multiplex PCR assay. The multiplex PCR relied on a mix of 60 forward primers for TCR Vbeta segments and 13 reverse primers for TCR Jbeta segments. The CDR3 region of rearranged TCR beta genes was amplified from genomic DNA by a multiplex PCR assay. Amplified TCR beta libraries were sequenced as 87-base-pair reads on the Illumina HiSeq System. Per the authors' processing: A later analysis counted about 80 million unique TCR beta chains across the 650 to 800 repertoires, and about 10 million of these chains were shared by at least two donors. A nearest-neighbor algorithm error-corrected the raw reads and collapsed the reads into unique sequences, merging closely related sequences to remove PCR and sequencing errors. V, D and J gene segments were assigned by aligning CDR3 sequences to IMGT reference sequences. For a sequence to be retained, a match of at least six nucleotides was required to both a V gene segment and a J gene segment. A rearrangement counted as productive if the CDR3 had no stop codons and remained in frame with V and J, and every other rearrangement counted as non-productive. CDR3 was defined according to IMGT convention as the region running from the second conserved V-encoded cysteine to the conserved J-encoded phenylalanine. The earlier analysis of about 610 of the donors excluded any sequence lacking an unambiguous match to a single V gene segment. In an earlier analysis of about 590 of the donors, a V segment was called functional when productive rearrangements were above 56.7%, and segregating when the standard deviation between donors exceeded 5%. A statistical classification framework was built for diagnosing cytomegalovirus status from the catalog of TCR beta chain sequences. A later analysis assigned V and J genes by comparing TCR nucleotide sequences with IMGT/GENE-DB human TR gene sequences. Using the TCRdist pipeline, a later analysis assigned CDR3 sequences along with most-parsimonious VDJ recombination scenarios. In a later analysis, every TCR beta chain was defined by the combination of its CDR3 amino acid sequence and its V-gene family, and reads without a unique V-gene family were dropped. To address suspected cross-contamination and a sequencing artifact, a later analysis removed approximately 600 highly shared, low-generation-probability nucleotide sequences. For each public chain, a later analysis derived a clonal expansion index from normalized ranks of inferred template counts within each repertoire. Generation probabilities in a later analysis came from a VDJ recombination model fitted to out-of-frame rearrangements, and those results were checked against IGoR. In a later analysis, hypergeometric tests were used to score TCR-TCR, TCR-HLA and TCR-CMV co-occurrence, with a repertoire-size bias correction applied to TCR pairs. A later analysis estimated false discovery rates by permuting HLA or CMV assignments 20 times. In a later analysis, co-occurring TCRs were grouped using DBSCAN, with TCRdist sequence similarity added in when clustering inside HLA-allele-positive subsets. For co-occurrence clustering, repertoires with fewer than 30,000 or more than 120,000 public chains were excluded, along with roughly 5 repertoires with anomalous nucleotide sharing. In TCRdb, the immuneACCESS table is reduced to in-frame sequences with V and J assigned. These tables do not hold every clone; where another copy was compared, an unresolved V gene accounts for under half, and the others remain unexplained. V, J and clone size were drawn from that table, and D and trimming were deduced from the DNA. This sample holds 75,000 to 100,000 clones; 65% to 75% were observed only once. Roughly 13% of the sample is held by the ten biggest clonotypes.

In the case of this clone: Its cognate antigen has yet to be identified. No clone much larger than this one lies a single base away; base qualities are absent.

CDR1 MNHEY and CDR2 SMNVEV are derived from the germline V gene (reference sequence). The CDR3 numbers 14 residues from cysteine through phenylalanine. Of all the DNA, just the CDR3 is kept, 42 bases in frame from base 1. At the junction V is shortened by 7 bases and J by 5 bases, with 18 bases in between. The sequencing input was PBMCs. The TCR sequence derives from a woman between 70 and 85 years old in good health and CMV-seropositive. The rearrangement joined TRBV27 to TRBJ2-7; confidence is insufficient to name the D gene. The CDR3 region: CASNVHVRSDEQYF. Read as DNA, the sequence is TGTGCCAGCAACGTCCACGTCAGGTCAGACGAGCAGTACTTC.